These 29 T cell receptor beta chains share one sample of origin, sequenced in a study of CD8+CD57+ T cells in acquired aplastic anemia. CD8+CD57+ cell expansion, shown by flow cytometry, had occurred in the patients selected for sequencing. The template used for profiling TCR beta VDJ and CDR3 was genomic DNA. TCRdb independently ran MiXCR on the reads; one entry per CDR3 protein. The sample carries roughly 200,000 distinct CDR3 sequences, less than 65% recorded once. Sequenced input: sorted CD4+, CD8+, or CD8+CD57+ T cells (not recorded which) from PBMCs. The receptors here all came from a human donor with aplastic anemia.

This clonotype appeared once. The chain joins TRBV7-9 to TRBJ2-7; TRBD1 aligns across 8 bases. V trimming: 1 base; J trimming: 5 bases; junction bases outside the gene matches: 10. The germline V gene encodes CDR1 SEHNR and CDR2 FQNEAQ (reference sequence). CDR3 length: 16 residues. The CDR3 loop reads CASSLGGTGRFHEQYF. As DNA, the CDR3 is TGTGCCAGCAGCTTAGGCGGGACAGGCCGATTTCACGAGCAGTACTTC. Complete variable domain (other parts from reference TRBV7-9 and TRBJ2-7): DTGVSQNPRHKITKRGQNVTFRCDPISEHNRLYWYRQTLGQGPEFLTYFQNEAQLEKSRLLSDRFSAERPKGSFSTLEIQRTEQGDSAMYLCASSLGGTGRFHEQYFGPGTRLTVT.

This clonotype was picked up many times. The rearrangement uses TRBV27 and TRBJ2-7; 8 bases align to TRBD1. There are 15 residues in the CDR3. The junction had 6 bases not matched to a gene; V was cut back by 1 base and J by 4 bases. CDR1 is MNHEY and CDR2 is SMNVEV in the germline V gene (reference sequence). The CDR3 DNA sequence: TGTGCCAGCAGTTTATATCAGGGGGCGGCGTACGAGCAGTACTTC. Protein sequence: CASSLYQGAAYEQYF.

V is TRBV20-1 and J is TRBJ2-1; D is ambiguous. The V gene lost 8 bases and the J gene lost 9 bases, with 8 bases spanning the gap. Germline assignment: CDR1 DFQATT and CDR2 SNEGSKA (reference sequence). The length of the CDR3 is 9 residues. The CDR3: CSPLIEQFF. The CDR3 nucleotides read TGCAGTCCTCTGATTGAGCAGTTCTTC.

The gene calls are TRBV2 and TRBJ2-7, with TRBD1 matching 11 bases. Trimming took 6 bases from V and 4 from J; bases not matched to a gene: 5. Germline V gives CDR1 SNHLY, CDR2 FYNNEI. This CDR3 has 14 residues. The CDR3 DNA sequence: TGTGCCAGCAGGTCCCGGGACAGGGGGTACGAGCAGTACTTC. Protein product: CASRSRDRGYEQYF.

V usage is TRBV9 and J usage is TRBJ2-7, with unresolved D. The germline CDR1 and CDR2 sequences are SGDLS and YYNGEE. The CDR3 runs to 15 residues. Trimming stripped 0 bases from V and 0 bases from J, with 10 bases between. CDR3 bases: TGTGCCAGCAGCGTAGGTCTGATCTCCTCCTACGAGCAGTACTTC. Translating gives CASSVGLISSYEQYF.

This clonotype was counted many times. The rearrangement joins TRBV2 to TRBJ2-5; TRBD2 matches at 9 bases. Germline values: CDR1 SNHLY, CDR2 FYNNEI. This CDR3 is 16 amino acids long. Trimming took 2 bases from V and 5 from J; bases not matched to a gene: 9. In DNA, the CDR3 is TGTGCCAGCAGTGAATTACTAGCGGGTACGGAGGAGACCCAGTACTTC. Amino acids: CASSELLAGTEETQYF.

This clonotype has ten or more counts. This rearrangement joins TRBV6-5 to TRBJ1-3; the D gene is possibly TRBD1 (5 bases). CDR1 and CDR2 (germline): MNHEY, SVGAGI. This CDR3 region has 13 residues. Trimming removed 8 bases from V and 0 bases from J, with 8 bases in between. The CDR3 loop is CASWGNSGNTIYF. The CDR3 DNA follows: TGTGCCAGCTGGGGGAACTCTGGAAACACCATATATTTT.

This clonotype was seen a handful of times. The J gene is TRBJ2-2, the V gene TRBV14; D possibly uses TRBD1 or TRBD2 (5 bases each). CDR1 is SGHDN, CDR2 FVKESK, per germline. The CDR3 has 17 amino acids. V was pared by 8 bases and J by 0 bases, with 19 bases between. The CDR3 coding sequence is TGTGCCAGCTCACGGTGGGACCCGTCCCCGAACACCGGGGAGCTGTTTTTT. Translation gives CASSRWDPSPNTGELFF.

The V gene is TRBV24-1, the J gene TRBJ2-1; D is unclear. This CDR3 has 16 residues. Trimming stripped 0 bases from V and 0 bases from J, with 8 bases between. Germline V gene lookup returns CDR1 KGHDR and CDR2 SFDVKD. The CDR3 spells CATSDLGPSSYNEQFF. The DNA of the CDR3 is TGTGCCACCAGTGATTTGGGTCCGAGCTCCTACAATGAGCAGTTCTTC.

This clonotype was picked up a small number of times. V is TRBV7-8 and J is TRBJ2-2; 9 positions agree with TRBD1. Germline V lookup: CDR1 SGHVS, CDR2 FQNEAQ. With 10 bases clipped from V and 7 bases from J, the junction kept 7 bases outside the gene matches. This CDR3 is 13 amino acids long. For the CDR3, the DNA is TGTGCCACAGCCGGGACAGGGAGCGGGGAGCTGTTTTTT. Protein sequence: CATAGTGSGELFF.

The chain uses TRBV14 and TRBJ2-7; possibly TRBD1 for D (6 bases). This CDR3 contains 15 residues. V lost 1 base to trimming and J lost 4 bases, with 14 bases between them. The V gene's germline CDR1 is SGHDN and CDR2 FVKESK. CDR3 region: CASSQARGRGYEQYF. CDR3 sequence (DNA): TGTGCCAGCAGCCAAGCTCGGGGCAGGGGATACGAGCAGTACTTC.

This clonotype was seen just once. The chain combines TRBV7-2 with TRBJ1-4; D may be TRBD1 (5 bases). V was cut by 1 base and J by 4 bases, with 10 bases left in between. Per the germline V gene, CDR1 is SGHTA and CDR2 is FQGNSA. CDR3 length equals 15 residues. CDR3 in amino acids: CASSLDKGRNEKLFF. Written as DNA, the CDR3 is TGTGCCAGCAGCTTAGACAAGGGGCGTAATGAAAAACTGTTTTTT.

This clonotype was observed a few times. The genes are TRBV24-1 and TRBJ1-5; 7 positions agree with TRBD1. V shed 8 bases, J shed 8 bases, and the junction held 5 bases outside the gene matches. Germline V lookup: CDR1 KGHDR, CDR2 SFDVKD. This CDR3 contains 12 residues. The CDR3 loop is CATNRQGEPQHF. In nucleotides, the CDR3 is TGTGCCACCAATCGACAGGGCGAGCCCCAGCATTTT.

Ten or more counts support this clonotype. The chain combines TRBV3-1 with TRBJ2-7; 10 bases match TRBD1. The germline V gene has CDR1 LGHDT and CDR2 YNNKEL (reference sequence). The CDR3 length is 15 residues. J lost 4 bases, V lost 5 bases, and 8 bases had no gene match. The CDR3 DNA reads as TGTGCCAGCAGCTCAATAGGGACAGGGGCTTACGAGCAGTACTTC. It specifies CASSSIGTGAYEQYF.

As regards this clonotype: One end of the junction fails to match germline, which may point to a read error. The V call is TRBV19, the J call TRBJ1-6; 9 bases map to TRBD1. The CDR3 consists of 17 residues. CDR1 LNHDA and CDR2 SQIVND come from the germline V gene (reference sequence). The CDR3 region has the DNA TGTGCCAGTAGTATTGGTGACGGGACAGGGAGAAATTCACACCTCCACTTT. Amino acid sequence: CASSIGDGTGRNSHLHF.

This chain connects TRBV15 to TRBJ2-5; D is uncertain. Germline lookup yields CDR1 LNHNV and CDR2 YYDKDF (reference sequence). V lost 4 bases to trimming and J lost 13 bases, with 16 bases between them. The CDR3 runs 12 residues. CDR3 sequence: CATSIFRVPMYF. DNA of the CDR3: TGTGCCACCAGCATATTCCGAGTCCCTATGTACTTC.

The V and J genes are TRBV19 and TRBJ2-5, with D tentatively TRBD2 (7 bases). Germline V gene lookup returns CDR1 LNHDA and CDR2 SQIVND (reference sequence). The ends were cut back, 7 bases at V and 1 base at J, with 13 bases in the middle. This CDR3 contains 14 residues. The CDR3 bases are TGTGCCAGTATTTGGGGGGGGCCCCAAGAGACCCAGTACTTC. Its translation: CASIWGGPQETQYF.

The CDR3 bases are TGTGCCACCAGCAGAGATCTAGGGAGGGACGAGCAGTACTTC. Protein sequence: CATSRDLGRDEQYF. V usage is TRBV15 and J usage is TRBJ2-7; 7 bases line up with TRBD2. V gave up 0 bases and J gave up 5 bases; unmatched junction bases: 4. There are 14 residues in the CDR3. From germline, CDR1 is LNHNV and CDR2 YYDKDF (reference sequence).

V gene TRBV27 combines with J gene TRBJ2-7; D is undetermined. V was shortened by 1 base and J by 5 bases, with 6 bases between the two germline ends. Germline CDR1 and CDR2: MNHEY and SMNVEV (reference sequence). This CDR3 spans 12 amino acids. The CDR3 loop is CASSLWGNEQYF. CDR3 coding DNA: TGTGCCAGCAGTTTATGGGGAAACGAGCAGTACTTC.

A few counts support this clonotype. The J gene is TRBJ2-5, the V gene TRBV2, with 9 bases aligning to TRBD2. The germline CDR1 and CDR2 sequences are SNHLY and FYNNEI. The junction had 8 bases not matched to a gene; V was cut back by 4 bases and J by 5 bases. This CDR3 contains 15 residues. CDR3 nucleotides: TGTGCCAGCAGTGGAGTTGGCGGGGGGGCCGAGACCCAGTACTTC. This translates into CASSGVGGGAETQYF. The complete variable domain, with remaining parts taken from reference TRBV2 and TRBJ2-5, reads EPEVTQTPSHQVTQMGQEVILRCVPISNHLYFYWYRQILGQKVEFLVSFYNNEISEKSEIFDDQFSVERPDGSNFTLKIRSTKLEDSAMYFCASSGVGGGAETQYFGPGTRLLVL.

Many counts were recorded for this clonotype. The genes are TRBV11-2 and TRBJ1-1; 9 positions agree with TRBD1. Per the germline V gene, CDR1 is SGHAT and CDR2 is FQNNGV. V shed 6 bases, J shed 6 bases, and the junction held 8 bases outside the gene matches. This CDR3 region has 14 residues. CDR3 sequence: CASSWTGDTPEAFF. CDR3 DNA sequence: TGTGCCAGCAGTTGGACAGGGGACACCCCTGAAGCTTTCTTT.

The chain joins TRBV11-3 to TRBJ2-3; D gene unclear. The CDR3 runs to 14 residues. CDR1 and CDR2 from the germline V gene are SGHNT and YENEEA. V gave up 4 bases and J gave up 0 bases, with 8 bases separating them. The CDR3 DNA follows: TGTGCCAGCAGCTCGTCCTCTAGCACAGATACGCAGTATTTT. Protein product: CASSSSSSTDTQYF.

For the CDR3, the DNA is TGTGCCAGCAGTACAGCGGGGGGCACCGGGGAGCTGTTTTTT. The encoded protein is CASSTAGGTGELFF. This rearrangement joins TRBV2 to TRBJ2-2; TRBD2 matches at 9 bases. Germline CDR1 SNHLY, CDR2 FYNNEI. There are 14 residues in the CDR3. Losses at the gene ends were 5 bases for V and 4 bases for J; bases not matched to a gene: 2.

The chain is built from TRBV9 and TRBJ1-2; TRBD1 agrees at 7 bases. V shed 4 bases, J shed 8 bases, and the junction held 11 bases outside the gene matches. CDR1 and CDR2 (germline): SGDLS, YYNGEE. This CDR3 is built from 14 residues. The CDR3 loop reads CASSRERTGGGYTF. As DNA, the CDR3 is TGTGCCAGCAGCCGAGAACGGACAGGCGGGGGCTACACCTTC.

The chain links TRBV5-1 to TRBJ2-7; no definite D call. This CDR3 comprises 13 residues. Germline loops: CDR1 SGHRS, CDR2 YFSETQ. V lost 1 base, J lost 5 bases, and 10 bases lay in between. CDR3 DNA sequence: TGCGCCAGCAGCTTGTCCAAAGTCAACGAGCAGTACTTC. This gives the protein CASSLSKVNEQYF.

Only one count was recorded for this clonotype. V is TRBV7-6 and J is TRBJ2-7, with 10 bases aligning to TRBD1. In germline, CDR1 is SGHVS, CDR2 FNYEAQ. J was trimmed by 5 bases and V by 4 bases; bases with no gene match: 5. The CDR3 has 14 amino acids. In nucleotides, the CDR3 is TGTGCCAGCAGCTACCGGACAGGGGGGAACGAGCAGTACTTC. Amino acid sequence: CASSYRTGGNEQYF.

This clonotype turned up a few times. One junction end disagrees with the germline gene, perhaps due to a read error. The rearrangement links TRBV7-6 to TRBJ1-1, with 9 bases matching TRBD1. Germline loops: CDR1 SGHVS, CDR2 FNYEAQ. The CDR3 is 13 amino acids. This chain's CDR3 is CASSVDRGWVPVF. For the CDR3, the DNA is TGTGCCAGCAGCGTGGACAGGGGTTGGGTACCGGTCTTT.

J is TRBJ1-3 and V is TRBV9; the D is unclear. This CDR3 spans 14 amino acids. The V and J ends lost 0 bases and 2 bases respectively, with 6 bases between them. The germline V gene has CDR1 SGDLS and CDR2 YYNGEE. CDR3 sequence reads: CASSVGGTGNTIYF. CDR3 DNA: TGTGCCAGCAGCGTAGGGGGTACTGGAAACACCATATATTTT.

About this clonotype: A single base separates this from a much larger clone, so it may be a read error. This chain connects TRBV7-9 to TRBJ2-1; possibly TRBD1 for D (6 bases). This CDR3 is 15 amino acids long. The germline CDR1 and CDR2 sequences are SEHNR and FQNEAQ (reference sequence). The V end lost 8 bases, the J end lost 9 bases, and 23 bases lay between the germline ends. This chain's CDR3 is CASGPRDIITGEQFF. DNA for the CDR3: TGTGCCAGCGGCCCCCGGGACATAATAACGGGTGAGCAGTTCTTC.